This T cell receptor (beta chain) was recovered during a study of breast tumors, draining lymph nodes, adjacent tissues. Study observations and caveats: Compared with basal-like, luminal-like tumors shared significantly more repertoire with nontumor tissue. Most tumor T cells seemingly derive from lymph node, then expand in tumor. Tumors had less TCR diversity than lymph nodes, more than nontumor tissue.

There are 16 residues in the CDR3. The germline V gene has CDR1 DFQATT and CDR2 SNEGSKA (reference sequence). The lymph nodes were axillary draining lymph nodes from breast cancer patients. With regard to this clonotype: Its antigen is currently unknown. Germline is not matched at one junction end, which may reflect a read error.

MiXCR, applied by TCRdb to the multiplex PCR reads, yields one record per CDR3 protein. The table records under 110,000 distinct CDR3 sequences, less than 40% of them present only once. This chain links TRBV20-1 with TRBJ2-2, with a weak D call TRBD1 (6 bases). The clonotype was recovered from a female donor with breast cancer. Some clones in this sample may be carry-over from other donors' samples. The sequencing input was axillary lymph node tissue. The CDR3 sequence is CGAQDPRQAKIGELFF. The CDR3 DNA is TGCGGTGCCCAAGACCCTCGACAGGCGAAGATCGGGGAGCTGTTTTTT.